The sequence of this T cell receptor (beta chain) was determined in a study of blood T cell repertoires in COVID-19. In the study overall: From T cells, B-cell-depleted T cells, or PBMCs came the material, which was cDNA or gDNA.

This CDR3 comprises 15 residues. Germline V gene lookup returns CDR1 SGHTA and CDR2 FQGTGA. Deletions cut 2 bases from V and 3 bases from J, with 13 bases between. As originally analysed: Using reference gene primer amplification, nucleated cell counts were estimated. Measured with immunoSEQ multiplex PCR; TCRdb has only the in-frame clones, and not every one. D and trimming come from the DNA, and the V and J calls and clone size come from that table. The table lists about 100,000 clones, about 80% of them singletons. The sequence came from a man in his 70s with active or convalescent COVID-19. Specimen: peripheral blood. This chain joins TRBV7-3 and TRBJ1-2, with D perhaps TRBD1 (5 bases). CDR3 protein: CASSLAGGKHYGYTF. CDR3 DNA: TGTGCCAGCAGCTTAGCGGGGGGAAAGCACTATGGCTACACCTTC.